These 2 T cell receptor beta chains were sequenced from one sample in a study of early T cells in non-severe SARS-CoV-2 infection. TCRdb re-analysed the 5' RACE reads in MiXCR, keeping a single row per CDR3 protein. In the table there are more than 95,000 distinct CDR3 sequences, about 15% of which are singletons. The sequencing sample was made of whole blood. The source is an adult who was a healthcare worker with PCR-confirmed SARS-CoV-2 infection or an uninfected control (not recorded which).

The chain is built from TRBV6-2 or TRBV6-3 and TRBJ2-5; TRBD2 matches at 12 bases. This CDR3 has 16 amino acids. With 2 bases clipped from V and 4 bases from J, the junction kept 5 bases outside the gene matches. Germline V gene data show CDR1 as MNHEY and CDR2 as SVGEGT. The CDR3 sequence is CASSYRPSGGGETQYF. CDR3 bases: TGTGCCAGCAGTTACAGGCCTAGCGGGGGGGGAGAGACCCAGTACTTC.

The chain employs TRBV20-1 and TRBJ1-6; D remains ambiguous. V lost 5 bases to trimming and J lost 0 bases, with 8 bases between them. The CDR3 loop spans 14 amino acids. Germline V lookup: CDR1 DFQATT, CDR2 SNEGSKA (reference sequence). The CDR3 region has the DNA TGCAGTGCTGAAGAGAGCTCCTATAATTCACCCCTCCACTTT. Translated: CSAEESSYNSPLHF.